This T cell receptor (beta chain) was captured in a study of T cells in localized non-small cell lung cancer. The data were produced by immunoSEQ multiplex PCR, yet TCRdb's version contains in-frame clones alone and is incomplete. The data hold 130,000 or so clones, with more than 80% observed a single time. Study-wide points: Heterogeneity cannot be ruled out, as sequencing used one tumor region only. Uninvolved neighboring lung showed the greatest T cell clonality, exceeding tumor. Longer overall survival was seen with higher T cell density measured in blood. Appearances in adjacent lung were noted for a median roughly 50 of the top 100 tumor clones.

This clone came up a few times. Its antigen is unidentified. The source was peripheral blood, collected before any cancer treatment. This sequence originates from a female donor over 55 with stage I lung adenocarcinoma.

DNA for the CDR3: TGTGCCAGCAGTCCCCCGGGCGGGAGGGCAAGTACAGATACGCAGTATTTT. Translating gives CASSPPGGRASTDTQYF. The chain links TRBV28 to TRBJ2-3; 9 nucleotides line up with TRBD2. In germline, CDR1 is MDHEN, CDR2 SYDVKM. The trim removed 5 bases at V and 3 bases at J, leaving 12 bases unmatched. The CDR3 is 17 amino acids. Supplemented by reference TRBV28 and TRBJ2-3, the full variable domain reads DVKVTQSSRYLVKRTGEKVFLECVQDMDHENMFWYRQDPGLGLRLIYFSYDVKMKEKGDIPEGYSVSREKKERFSLILESASTNQTSMYLCASSPPGGRASTDTQYFGPGTRLTVL.